The 10 T cell receptor beta chains below come from one sample, sequenced in a study of OX40 agonist ivuxolimab in advanced cancers. Profiling relied on immunoSEQ multiplex PCR, and the TCRdb table lists in-frame clones only, not all of them. The sample has about 23,000 clones, 80% to 90% seen once. The sequencing here drew on CD4+ or CD8+ T cells sorted from blood, taken in a trial of the OX40 agonist ivuxolimab. These receptors were obtained from an adult with an advanced solid tumor such as melanoma, head and neck, liver or kidney cancer.

The chain couples TRBV6-4 to TRBJ2-3, with 7 bases aligning to TRBD1. V shed 4 bases and J 4 bases; nucleotides not matched to a gene: 8. CDR1 and CDR2 from the germline V gene are MRHNA and SNTAGT. The CDR3 is made up of 15 amino acids. Written as DNA, the CDR3 is TGTGCCAGCAGTGTTGCGACAGGGACCCCAGATACGCAGTATTTT. It translates to CASSVATGTPDTQYF.

V gene TRBV25-1 combines with J gene TRBJ1-2, with 7 bases that match TRBD1. Looked up from germline, CDR1 is MGHDK and CDR2 is SYGVNS. This CDR3 region has 14 residues. V was pared by 7 bases and J by 5 bases, with 10 bases of the junction left unmatched. The DNA of the CDR3 is TGTGCCAGCACAGCCGGTACAGGGGTATATGGCTACACCTTC. Amino acid sequence: CASTAGTGVYGYTF.

Note on this clone: This CDR3 is also generated by other DNA sequences in the sample. The chain links TRBV27 to TRBJ2-4; 9 positions agree with TRBD1. The CDR3 consists of 13 residues. In germline, CDR1 is MNHEY, CDR2 SMNVEV (reference sequence). The V and J ends lost 8 bases and 6 bases, in that order; junction bases with no gene match: 5. CDR3 region: CASRTGGVNIQYF. DNA for the CDR3: TGTGCCAGCCGCACAGGGGGCGTAAACATTCAGTACTTC.

The rearrangement links TRBV10-3 to TRBJ2-7; D remains ambiguous. This CDR3 has 13 amino acids. Germline V lookup: CDR1 ENHRY, CDR2 SYGVKD. Deletions cut 2 bases from V and 4 bases from J, with 9 bases between. The CDR3 DNA reads TGTGCCATCAGTGAGGACCTGGGGTACGAGCAGTACTTC. This codes for CAISEDLGYEQYF.

V gene TRBV6-5 combines with J gene TRBJ2-2, with D perhaps TRBD1 (6 bases). From germline, CDR1 is MNHEY and CDR2 SVGAGI. Between the trimmed V and J ends, which lost 2 bases and 5 bases, there was a span of 9 bases. The CDR3 is 14 residues long. CDR3 DNA: TGTGCCAGCAGTTACAACAGGGTAACCGGGGAGCTGTTTTTT. Amino acids: CASSYNRVTGELFF.

V is TRBV21-1 and J is TRBJ2-2; whether TRBD1, the table's D call, matches the DNA was not checked. TRBV21-1 is tagged as a pseudogene. This CDR3 is built from 17 residues. The CDR3 protein is CARPRHWRDRLTGELFF. The CDR3 nucleotides read TGTGCCCGACCCCGCCATTGGAGGGACAGACTGACCGGGGAGCTGTTTTTT.

CDR3 DNA: TGTGCCAGCAGCGGGGGCCCGGGCGTTATCCAAGAGACCCAGTACTTC. This translates into CASSGGPGVIQETQYF. The V and J genes are TRBV5-8 and TRBJ2-5; D may be TRBD1 (6 bases). This CDR3 comprises 16 residues. V was clipped by 4 bases and J by 1 base, with 17 bases between them. Germline V gives CDR1 SGHTS, CDR2 YDEGEE.

The gene calls are TRBV5-1 and TRBJ2-1, with 8 bases matching TRBD1. Losses at the gene ends were 4 bases for V and 3 bases for J; bases not matched to a gene: 12. CDR1 and CDR2 (germline): SGHRS, YFSETQ. CDR3 length equals 17 residues. CDR3 DNA sequence: TGCGCCAGCAGCCCCTCTTTCCAGGGGGCCTTCTACAATGAGCAGTTCTTC. Amino acids: CASSPSFQGAFYNEQFF. Supplemented by reference TRBV5-1 and TRBJ2-1, the full variable domain reads KAGVTQTPRYLIKTRGQQVTLSCSPISGHRSVSWYQQTPGQGLQFLFEYFSETQRNKGNFPGRFSGRQFSNSRSEMNVSTLELGDSALYLCASSPSFQGAFYNEQFFGPGTRLTVL.

This chain joins TRBV4-2 and TRBJ2-7, with 14 positions matching TRBD2. J gave up 3 bases and V 0 bases, and 7 bases lay outside the gene matches. Per the germline V gene, CDR1 is LGHNA and CDR2 is YNFKEQ. The CDR3 sequence is 18 residues long. CDR3 nucleotide sequence: TGTGCCAGCAGCCAAGAAAGGACCGGGACTAGCGGGAGCTACGAGCAGTACTTC. Translating gives CASSQERTGTSGSYEQYF.

The CDR3 DNA reads as TGCAGTGCTTTGAGGGGGGCTGAAGCTTTCTTT. Amino acids: CSALRGAEAFF. The genes are TRBV20-1 and TRBJ1-1; D might be TRBD1 (6 bases). V lost 5 bases and J 6 bases, leaving 10 bases between the germline ends. The germline CDR1 and CDR2 sequences are DFQATT and SNEGSKA (reference sequence). This CDR3 is built from 11 residues.